This T cell receptor beta chain derives from a study of T cell responses to AZD1222 COVID-19 vaccine (dated by TCRdb to the early 2020s). Some background on the complete study: AZD1222 recipients whose second dose came at about 4 weeks and those whose second dose came at about 12 weeks were combined into one group, since spike-specific TCR depth and breadth did not differ between the two schedules. Enrollment into the trials was organized by age into subgroups of 18-55, 56-69 and 70-plus years, and those subgroups contained about 160, 30 and 59 TCR-sequenced participants, respectively. A total of just over 230 trial participants underwent TCR sequencing, of whom approximately 200 had received two doses of AZD1222 and about 26 had received two doses of the MenACWY control vaccine. Here is what the overall study found, with its caveats: Vaccine-associated CD4 TCRs spanned the whole spike protein, with dominant responses in regions 160-218 and 743-854. Only five or six AZD1222 recipients were SARS-CoV-2 seropositive at baseline, limiting conclusions about previously exposed vaccinees. Because no day 14 peak-response samples were available, repertoires were characterized only after the peak T cell response. After two AZD1222 doses, spike-specific TCR breadth and depth were significantly higher than at day 0 and than in MenACWY recipients. Participants were mostly white British and included more females than males, and it was suggested by the authors that clonal diversity may have been underestimated. Epitopes outside the regions mutated in the B.1.351 and B.1.1.7 variants were reportedly recognized by nearly half of the unique spike-specific TCRs. The 56-69-year group was small, and its depth increase did not reach significance, likely because of low power.

The CDR3 regions of human TCRbeta chains were analyzed by immunosequencing. The paper's processing steps were these. Repertoire TCRs were matched against a reference library of SARS-CoV-2-specific TCRs generated with the MIRA antigen-specificity platform. Breadth meant the fraction of unique TCRs that were SARS-CoV-2-associated, whereas depth meant the fraction of total T cells that were SARS-CoV-2-associated. Using the MIRA data, each spike-specific TCR was mapped to the spike region that the TCR reacts to and placed in a CD4 or CD8 class. Log10-transformed breadth and depth values were compared by one-way ANOVA with Sidak's multiple comparisons tests. The immuneACCESS repertoire file appears here via TCRdb, limited to in-frame rearrangements. These files lack a portion of the clones; in checked studies, under half of the deficit traces to unresolved V genes, and the cause of the others is not known. That table supplies the V and J calls and clone size; D and trimming were determined from the DNA. The sample data list around 160,000 clones, and about 93% of these were observed just once. About 2.1% of the sample rests with the top ten.

On this clone itself: The antigen it recognizes is unknown. The record has no base qualities; no much larger clone is one base away.

The time point label of this sample denotes: baseline before first vaccination. The vaccinee samples were drawn from two UK trials, COV001 and COV002, one of which was a single-blind randomized controlled phase 2/3 trial testing AZD1222 (ChAdOx1 nCoV-19) in healthy adults. For TCRbeta chain sequencing, PBMC samples were collected from trial participants at day 0 and at day 28 after the second dose. Unmatched junction bases come to 11, with V trimmed by 2 bases and J by 8 bases. The CDR3 numbers 16 residues from cysteine through phenylalanine. Only CDR3 DNA remains: 48 bases, in frame from the first base. CDR1 and CDR2, looked up from the germline V gene (reference sequence), are SEHNR and FQNEAQ.

The chain uses TRBV7-9 and TRBJ1-4, with 7 central nucleotides matching TRBD1. Sequenced here: peripheral blood, sampled on day 0 of AZD1222 vaccination. This receptor was identified in an adult in good health. In nucleotide form, the sequence is TGTGCCAGCAGCTTATCCCTGGAGGGGGCCGGCGAAAAACTGTTTTTT. It translates to CASSLSLEGAGEKLFF.